These 9 T cell receptor beta chains share one sample of origin, sequenced in a study of spatial heterogeneity in lung cancer. General study results and limits: How many expanded intratumoral alpha and beta TCRs were present tracked the tumor mutation count, which was a count of nonsynonymous mutations.

What these receptors recognize is not known. TCRdb redid the calling of the 5' RACE reads with MiXCR, one entry per CDR3 protein. The table lists about 100,000 distinct CDR3 sequences, approximately 4% of them singletons, with around 20% in the top ten. Sample time point: sample taken at primary tumor resection. Sequences were derived from lung tumor tissue, sampled at surgery. Every receptor here comes from a male donor with early-stage non-small cell lung cancer.

There are many counts of this clonotype. The genes are TRBV28 and TRBJ2-3; D is perhaps TRBD2 (5 bases). CDR3 length equals 16 residues. The V gene's germline CDR1 is MDHEN and CDR2 SYDVKM. With 3 bases removed from V and 2 bases from J, the gap between germline ends came to 15 bases. CDR3 protein: CASSLVGRTYTDTQYF. The CDR3, as DNA: TGTGCCAGCAGTTTGGTTGGGAGAACCTACACAGATACGCAGTATTTT.

This clonotype was counted ten times or more. The chain recombines TRBV5-1 with TRBJ2-1, with 7 positions matching TRBD2. The length of the CDR3 is 15 residues. The germline V gene has CDR1 SGHRS and CDR2 YFSETQ. Trimming at V came to 0 bases and at J to 6 bases, leaving 6 bases not matched to a gene. The CDR3 DNA sequence: TGCGCCAGCAGCTTGGCGGGCGGGAGTCTCAATGAGCAGTTCTTC. It specifies CASSLAGGSLNEQFF.

This clonotype has only a few counts. The rearrangement joins TRBV20-1 to TRBJ2-4; D gene unclear. V dropped 3 bases and J dropped 3 bases, with 12 bases sitting between them. Germline CDR1 DFQATT, CDR2 SNEGSKA (reference sequence). The CDR3 is 14 residues long. The CDR3 DNA follows: TGCAGTGCTAGTGGCGGAACCAACAAAAACATTCAGTACTTC. The encoded protein is CSASGGTNKNIQYF.

This clonotype was seen repeatedly, ten times or more. The chain is built from TRBV20-1 and TRBJ2-7; 9 nucleotides line up with TRBD2. V lost 0 bases to trimming and J lost 0 bases; unmatched junction nucleotides: 6. The germline V gene encodes CDR1 DFQATT and CDR2 SNEGSKA (reference sequence). CDR3 length: 16 residues. For the CDR3, the DNA is TGCAGTGCTAGAGATAGGGCGACTAGCGGCTCCTACGAGCAGTACTTC. This sequence encodes CSARDRATSGSYEQYF.

A remark on this clonotype: Since no conserved phenylalanine or tryptophan closes the CDR3, a read error is the likely cause. The chain uses TRBV5-1 and TRBJ2-7; 9 bases map to TRBD1. The J segment lost 5 bases and the V segment lost 0 bases, leaving 3 bases of the junction unmatched. CDR1 and CDR2 from the germline V gene are SGHRS and YFSETQ. The CDR3 consists of 14 residues. CDR3 coding DNA: TGCGCCAGCAGCTTGGGGGACAGGGTGCACGAGCAGTACTAC. This sequence encodes CASSLGDRVHEQYY.

This clonotype was recorded at least ten times. The V and J genes are TRBV27 and TRBJ1-5; D unresolved. The CDR3 covers 15 residues. The V gene lost 3 bases and the J gene lost 2 bases, with 11 bases spanning the gap. Germline V lookup: CDR1 MNHEY, CDR2 SMNVEV (reference sequence). CDR3 DNA sequence: TGTGCCAGCAGTTTTGGGTACGGGGGCAATCAGCCCCAGCATTTT. This translates into CASSFGYGGNQPQHF.

This clonotype was seen a handful of times. This chain connects TRBV5-1 to TRBJ2-2, with D possibly matching TRBD1 (6 bases). The CDR3 covers 15 residues. Germline lookup yields CDR1 SGHRS and CDR2 YFSETQ. The germline V and J ends were trimmed by 4 bases and 1 base, with 11 bases remaining between them. For the CDR3, the DNA is TGCGCCAGCAGCGCAGGGGCCTGGAACACCGGGGAGCTGTTTTTT. This sequence encodes CASSAGAWNTGELFF.

This clonotype was seen many times. V and J are TRBV6-2 or TRBV6-3 and TRBJ2-7, with D possibly matching TRBD2 (5 bases). Germline V gene lookup returns CDR1 MNHEY and CDR2 SVGEGT. Trimming took 10 bases from V and 4 from J, leaving 17 bases between them. CDR3 size: 13 residues. DNA for the CDR3: TGTGCCATCAAAGCGGCCCCTTCATACGAGCAGTACTTC. It is translated as CAIKAAPSYEQYF.

This clonotype was seen many times. V gene TRBV2 combines with J gene TRBJ1-4; D gene ambiguous. Deletions cut 5 bases from V and 2 bases from J, with 9 bases between. CDR3 length: 14 amino acids. Germline V lookup: CDR1 SNHLY, CDR2 FYNNEI. Here the CDR3 reads CASSSGPTNEKLFF. CDR3 in DNA: TGTGCCAGCAGTTCCGGACCCACTAATGAAAAACTGTTTTTT.